This passage covers 5 T cell receptor beta chains from one sample sequenced in a study of a mutant IDH1 vaccine in newly diagnosed glioma. Sample time point: week 23, last vaccination. The investigators gave 300 ug of mutant IDH1 20-mer peptide in each vaccine dose, together with topical imiquimod. The assay was immunoSEQ multiplex PCR, and TCRdb's table has in-frame clones only and misses some. The data hold about 43,000 clones, with about four fifths observed a single time. What these receptors recognize is not known. The source was PBMCs, collected from a glioma patient whose treatment included an IDH1 peptide vaccine. The origin of the receptors is a woman younger than 35 with glioma. Some clones in this sample may be carry-over from other donors' samples.

The chain is built from TRBV6-1 and TRBJ2-6, with D tentatively TRBD2 (5 bases). The V gene's germline CDR1 is MNHNS and CDR2 SASEGT. V lost 3 bases and J 1 base, leaving 10 bases between the germline ends. The length of the CDR3 is 16 residues. This CDR3 reads CASSDHTSSGANVLTF. The CDR3 DNA reads as TGTGCCAGCAGTGATCATACTAGTTCTGGGGCCAACGTCCTGACTTTC.

The chain employs TRBV5-6 and TRBJ1-2, with D perhaps matching TRBD1 (5 bases). This CDR3 contains 15 residues. Per the germline V gene, CDR1 is SGHDT and CDR2 is YYEEEE. Trimming cost V 1 base and J 4 bases, with 14 bases left between them. For the CDR3, the DNA is TGTGCCAGCAGCTTGAGGAGGGACCCATTCTATGGCTACACCTTC. Translated: CASSLRRDPFYGYTF. The whole variable domain, remainder taken from reference TRBV5-6 and TRBJ1-2, is DAGVTQSPTHLIKTRGQQVTLRCSPKSGHDTVSWYQQALGQGPQFIFQYYEEEERQRGNFPDRFSGHQFPNYSSELNVNALLLGDSALYLCASSLRRDPFYGYTFGSGTRLTVV.

The J gene is TRBJ1-5, the V gene TRBV21-1; the table calls TRBD1, which could not be checked here. TRBV21-1 is a pseudogene locus. The CDR3 consists of 17 residues. The CDR3 nucleotides read TGTGCCAGCAGCAATGGGCCCTGTAGACAGGGGCGCCAGCCCCAGCATTTT. It specifies CASSNGPCRQGRQPQHF.

The CDR3 protein is CASSRKETQYF. The CDR3, as DNA: TGTGCCAGCAGTCGAAAAGAGACCCAGTACTTC. V gene TRBV6-6 combines with J gene TRBJ2-5; D is ambiguous. CDR3 length: 11 residues. The germline V gene encodes CDR1 MNHNY and CDR2 SVGAGI (reference sequence). V was pared by 5 bases and J by 3 bases, with 4 bases between.

The chain is built from TRBV6-1 and TRBJ1-5; perhaps TRBD1 as D (5 bases). Trimming took off 7 bases at V and 0 bases at J, with 13 bases between the two ends. Germline CDR1 and CDR2: MNHNS and SASEGT. This CDR3 comprises 15 residues. The CDR3, as DNA: TGTGCCAGCATTAGGGGCAGGGATAGCAATCAGCCCCAGCATTTT. Residues: CASIRGRDSNQPQHF.